Listed here is a single T cell receptor beta chain. What it recognizes is unknown. Between the trimmed V and J ends, which lost 5 bases and 1 base, there was a span of 8 bases. Per germline, CDR1 MNHNS and CDR2 SASEGT. The CDR3 runs to 13 residues. As to time point: week 47, end of study. Doses consisted of 300 ug of mutant IDH1 20-mer peptide each, paired with topical imiquimod. The data are from a study of a mutant IDH1 vaccine in newly diagnosed glioma. The study's findings and limits: Overall, about 92% of patients had vaccine-induced immune responses. Pseudoprogression seemed unrelated to changes in top peripheral T cell clonotypes.

Clones were sequenced by immunoSEQ multiplex PCR, and TCRdb holds only the in-frame ones, with some missing. This table holds about 56,000 clones, roughly 87% found once. The sample was PBMCs, taken from a glioma patient whose treatment included an IDH1 peptide vaccine. The chain carries TRBV6-1 and TRBJ1-1, with D tentatively TRBD1 (5 bases). This receptor was obtained from a woman in her fifties or sixties with glioma. The CDR3 is CASSNTGNTEAFF. Here the CDR3 DNA reads TGTGCCAGCAGTAATACAGGGAACACTGAAGCTTTCTTT.